This record concerns one T cell receptor (beta chain) sequence. The antigen remains undetermined. Some clones are missing from TCRdb's copy, which holds only in-frame ones; the method was immunoSEQ multiplex PCR. Here the sample spans tens of thousands of clones, 88% being singletons. The data belong to a study of identifying expanded T cells in peripheral blood. Study results and caveats: Across healthy donors, higher total template counts meant significantly greater approximately two-week count variance.

No infections or other immune events were documented during collection. Germline V gives CDR1 GTSNPN, CDR2 SVGIG (reference sequence). The V end was cut by 5 bases, the J end by 8 bases, with 18 bases between. The CDR3 totals 13 residues. Sample: blood. The chain links TRBV30 to TRBJ1-2, with a tentative D call TRBD1 (5 bases). This clonotype was obtained from a person between 18 and 75 years old in good health. CDR3 residues: CAWEPLGGGGYTF. The CDR3 DNA reads TGTGCCTGGGAACCGCTCGGGGGGGGAGGCTACACCTTC.